This T cell receptor (beta chain) was sequenced during a study of early T cells in non-severe SARS-CoV-2 infection. About the study: Sequencing of bulk RNA from unsorted whole blood was done, without chain pairing. The study's findings and limits: CD4 and private specificities were missed by VDJdb matching, which favored anti-spike CD8 responses.

The protocol attached unique molecular identifiers to individual cDNA molecules. TCRdb recomputed calls from the 5' RACE reads with MiXCR, one row per CDR3 protein. The profile shows approximately 97,000 distinct CDR3 sequences, roughly 11% of them singletons. This clonotype was counted only a few times. No antigen is known for it. The CDR3 is made up of 13 amino acids. V lost 4 bases, J lost 7 bases, and 11 bases lay in between. Germline V gene sequence: CDR1 SGHTA, CDR2 FQGTGA. The rearrangement links TRBV7-3 to TRBJ2-1; D may match TRBD1 or TRBD2 (6 bases each). This TCR came from an adult who was a healthcare worker with PCR-confirmed SARS-CoV-2 infection or an uninfected control (not recorded which). The sequencing here drew on whole blood, taken at baseline. The chain's CDR3 is CASSSGGGNEQFF. The CDR3 DNA reads TGTGCCAGCAGCTCAGGAGGGGGGAATGAGCAGTTCTTC. Filled out from reference TRBV7-3 and TRBJ2-1, the complete variable domain reads GAGVSQTPSNKVTEKGKYVELRCDPISGHTALYWYRQSLGQGPEFLIYFQGTGAADDSGLPNDRFFAVRPEGSVSTLKIQRTERGDSAVYLCASSSGGGNEQFFGPGTRLTVL.